A single sample gave rise to the 20 T cell receptor beta chains below, sequenced in a study of T cell repertoires in cytomegalovirus infection. These receptors' antigens are unknown. TCRdb re-derived calls from the reads in MiXCR, one entry per CDR3 protein. The table lists under 300,000 distinct CDR3 sequences, less than 25% of them singletons. The source was cultured PBMCs, collected from culture after CMV antigen stimulation. These receptors originate from a human donor in good health (CMV status not recorded). Some clones in this sample may be carry-over from other donors' samples.

This chain joins TRBV7-9 and TRBJ2-7; tentatively, D is TRBD2 (5 bases). V was shortened by 4 bases and J by 3 bases, with 7 bases between the two germline ends. Germline assignment: CDR1 SEHNR and CDR2 FQNEAQ (reference sequence). The CDR3 totals 12 residues. The CDR3 DNA follows: TGTGCCAGCAGCTCCGGGAACTACGAGCAGTACTTC. Its protein product is CASSSGNYEQYF.

The genes are TRBV27 and TRBJ2-4, with 11 bases fitting TRBD2. V gave up 1 base and J gave up 0 bases; unmatched junction bases: 14. Germline V lookup: CDR1 MNHEY, CDR2 SMNVEV (reference sequence). The CDR3 consists of 21 residues. CDR3 protein: CASSLWGTSGSGLLAKNIQYF. CDR3 nucleotide sequence: TGTGCCAGCAGTTTATGGGGGACTAGCGGATCGGGCCTATTAGCCAAAAACATTCAGTACTTC.

The rearrangement joins TRBV10-3 to TRBJ1-1; possible D gene TRBD1, 5 bases. The germline gives CDR1 ENHRY, CDR2 SYGVKD. This CDR3 has 14 residues. Trimming stripped 5 bases from V and 1 base from J, with 11 bases between. DNA for the CDR3: TGTGCCATCAGTAAGGGGACTTCGAACACTGAAGCTTTCTTT. Residues: CAISKGTSNTEAFF.

The genes are TRBV18 and TRBJ2-7; D tentatively reads TRBD1 or TRBD2 (5 bases each). V dropped 4 bases and J dropped 2 bases, with 12 bases sitting between them. CDR3 length: 14 residues. Germline assignment: CDR1 KGHSH and CDR2 LQKENI. The CDR3 region has the DNA TGTGCCAGCTCACGGGACCGGATAACCTACGAGCAGTACTTC. Encoded protein: CASSRDRITYEQYF.

The chain is built from TRBV20-1 and TRBJ2-1, with TRBD2 as a possible D gene (5 bases). Germline V lookup: CDR1 DFQATT, CDR2 SNEGSKA (reference sequence). V gave up 3 bases and J gave up 9 bases, with 9 bases separating them. There are 11 residues in the CDR3. CDR3 amino acids: CSASLGSEQFF. Here the CDR3 DNA reads TGCAGTGCTAGTTTGGGGAGTGAGCAGTTCTTC.

This clonotype was observed a handful of times. J is TRBJ2-1 and V is TRBV20-1; D not certain. The CDR3 contains 14 residues. V lost 0 bases and J lost 7, with 13 bases in between. CDR1 and CDR2 from the germline V gene are DFQATT and SNEGSKA (reference sequence). This CDR3 reads CSARDRDIGNEQFF. CDR3 DNA: TGCAGTGCTAGAGATAGAGATATTGGGAATGAGCAGTTCTTC.

V gene TRBV5-5 combines with J gene TRBJ2-2, with a weak D call TRBD1 (5 bases). There are 16 residues in the CDR3. CDR1 is SGHKS and CDR2 is YYEKEE in the germline V gene (reference sequence). Between the trimmed V and J ends, which lost 4 bases and 1 base, there was a span of 14 bases. For the CDR3, the DNA is TGTGCCAGCAGCCCCGGGTCAGGGTTGAACACCGGGGAGCTGTTTTTT. Protein product: CASSPGSGLNTGELFF.

The CDR3 DNA sequence: TGCGCCAGCAGTACCGGGACTAGCGGGAGAGGAACAGATACGCAGTATTTT. Translation gives CASSTGTSGRGTDTQYF. The chain uses TRBV10-2 and TRBJ2-3; TRBD2 agrees at 14 bases. This CDR3 contains 17 residues. Germline V gene data show CDR1 as WSHSY and CDR2 as SAAADI. J was trimmed by 3 bases and V by 5 bases; bases with no gene match: 7.

This clonotype was seen only a few times. The J gene is TRBJ2-1, the V gene TRBV7-9; 16 nucleotides align to TRBD2. The length of the CDR3 is 21 residues. V trimming: 3 bases; J trimming: 2 bases; junction bases outside the gene matches: 13. Looked up from germline, CDR1 is SEHNR and CDR2 is FQNEAQ (reference sequence). CDR3: CASSFAGGTSGRVSPYNEQFF. The CDR3 coding sequence is TGTGCCAGCAGCTTTGCAGGGGGGACTAGCGGGAGGGTAAGCCCCTACAATGAGCAGTTCTTC.

This clonotype came up many times. This chain uses TRBV7-2 with TRBJ1-2; 8 bases are a match to TRBD1. CDR1 is SGHTA and CDR2 is FQGNSA in the germline V gene. Losses at the gene ends were 5 bases for V and 3 bases for J; bases not matched to a gene: 2. The CDR3 totals 13 residues. CDR3 region: CASSTGQDYGYTF. In DNA form, the CDR3 reads TGTGCCAGCAGCACGGGACAGGACTATGGCTACACCTTC.

This clonotype was seen a single time. The chain couples TRBV6-2 or TRBV6-3 to TRBJ2-1; TRBD2 agrees at 9 bases. CDR3 length equals 13 residues. The germline gives CDR1 MNHEY, CDR2 SVGEGT. V was clipped by 8 bases and J by 6 bases; unmatched bases: 5. DNA for the CDR3: TGTGCCAGCTCACGACTAGCGGTCAATGAGCAGTTCTTC. It codes for CASSRLAVNEQFF.

The chain combines TRBV6-1 with TRBJ2-3, with D perhaps TRBD2 (6 bases). Trimming removed 6 bases from V and 2 bases from J, with 12 bases in between. The CDR3 is 14 residues long. Per the germline V gene, CDR1 is MNHNS and CDR2 is SASEGT. The CDR3 reads CASSVAEYTDTQYF. The CDR3 bases are TGTGCCAGCAGCGTAGCGGAATACACAGATACGCAGTATTTT.

J is TRBJ2-4 and V is TRBV28; perhaps TRBD1 as D (6 bases). V was trimmed by 6 bases and J by 7 bases, leaving 19 bases between them. From germline, CDR1 is MDHEN and CDR2 SYDVKM. This CDR3 comprises 15 residues. DNA of the CDR3: TGTGCCAGCAGCTCCGCGGACAGCCAACTGAACATTCAGTACTTC. Protein sequence: CASSSADSQLNIQYF.

This clonotype was counted between two and nine times. This chain joins TRBV7-8 and TRBJ2-2, with a tentative D call TRBD2 (6 bases). The CDR3 sequence is 17 residues long. The V gene lost 5 bases and the J gene lost 0 bases, with 16 bases spanning the gap. Germline V lookup: CDR1 SGHVS, CDR2 FQNEAQ. The chain's CDR3 is CASSGGRVFANTGELFF. In nucleotides, the CDR3 is TGTGCCAGCAGCGGAGGGCGGGTTTTCGCGAACACCGGGGAGCTGTTTTTT. Complete variable domain (other parts from reference TRBV7-8 and TRBJ2-2): GAGVSQSPRYKVAKRGQDVALRCDPISGHVSLFWYQQALGQGPEFLTYFQNEAQLDKSGLPSDRFFAERPEGSVSTLKIQRTQQEDSAVYLCASSGGRVFANTGELFFGEGSRLTVL.

This clonotype turned up a few times. The chain links TRBV12-3 or TRBV12-4 to TRBJ2-5, with TRBD1 matching 8 bases. The CDR3 spans 14 residues. Germline trimming cut 3 bases from V and 5 bases from J; bases unmatched to any gene: 5. CDR3 nucleotides: TGTGCCAGCAGTTTGGGCAGGGGGCAGGAGACCCAGTACTTC. Protein: CASSLGRGQETQYF.

Many counts were recorded for this clonotype. The rearrangement links TRBV7-2 to TRBJ2-2, with D uncertain. Trimming took 2 bases from V and 4 from J, leaving 8 bases between them. Germline V gene sequence: CDR1 SGHTA, CDR2 FQGNSA. The CDR3 covers 14 residues. The CDR3 here is CASSLYDGTGELFF. CDR3 in DNA: TGTGCCAGCAGCTTATACGACGGCACCGGGGAGCTGTTTTTT.

This clonotype was counted ten times or more. V usage is TRBV7-2 and J usage is TRBJ2-3; no definite D call. The CDR3 extends over 16 amino acids. V lost 3 bases to trimming and J lost 1 base, with 14 bases between them. The germline V gene has CDR1 SGHTA and CDR2 FQGNSA. The CDR3, as DNA: TGTGCCAGCAGCTTGGGCCGTGCCGCTCGCACAGATACGCAGTATTTT. Its protein is CASSLGRAARTDTQYF.

This clonotype was seen many times. Written as DNA, the CDR3 is TGCGCCAGCAGCCAAGATCCTCTAGCGGGAGGGTCCACCGGGGAGCTGTTTTTT. The encoded protein is CASSQDPLAGGSTGELFF. The chain is built from TRBV4-3 and TRBJ2-2, with TRBD2 matching over 12 bases. The CDR3 consists of 18 residues. The J segment lost 4 bases and the V segment lost 0 bases, leaving 6 bases of the junction unmatched. Germline CDR1 LGHNA, CDR2 YSLEER.

This chain connects TRBV7-8 to TRBJ2-3; D not certain. V lost 5 bases, J lost 7 bases, and 13 bases lay in between. From germline, CDR1 is SGHVS and CDR2 FQNEAQ. The CDR3 extends over 13 amino acids. The CDR3 protein is CASSPKGRNTQYF. The DNA of the CDR3 is TGTGCCAGCAGCCCCAAGGGTCGTAATACGCAGTATTTT.

The chain uses TRBV6-1 and TRBJ2-2; 7 bases are shared with TRBD1. Germline trimming cut 7 bases from V and 0 bases from J; bases unmatched to any gene: 8. CDR3 size: 16 residues. Germline CDR1 and CDR2: MNHNS and SASEGT. Here the CDR3 reads CASTRRDSPNTGELFF. As DNA, the CDR3 is TGTGCCAGCACCCGAAGGGACAGCCCGAACACCGGGGAGCTGTTTTTT.